The source of this TCR beta chain is a study of cytomegalovirus exposure and HLA in healthy donors. The PCR contained 60 Vbeta and 13 Jbeta primers. Clones were sequenced by immunoSEQ multiplex PCR, and TCRdb holds only the in-frame ones, with some missing. The data show fewer than 75,000 clones, 65% to 80% seen once. General observations from the study: Most likely, a cluster of highly shared sequence variants arose as a sequencing artifact. Among CMV-associated TCR beta chains, most appeared HLA-restricted in a later analysis.

About this clone itself: Its antigen remains unidentified.

Germline V lookup: CDR1 KGHSH, CDR2 LQKENI. This CDR3 region has 14 residues. The V and J ends lost 1 base and 8 bases respectively, with 14 bases between them. This chain uses TRBV18 with TRBJ1-2, with unresolved D. The TCR originated in a man between 65 and 85 years old in good health and CMV-seronegative. Material for sequencing was PBMCs. The DNA of the CDR3 is TGTGCCAGCTCACCACTGGACTCCGCGGAAGGCTACACCTTC. Its protein product is CASSPLDSAEGYTF.